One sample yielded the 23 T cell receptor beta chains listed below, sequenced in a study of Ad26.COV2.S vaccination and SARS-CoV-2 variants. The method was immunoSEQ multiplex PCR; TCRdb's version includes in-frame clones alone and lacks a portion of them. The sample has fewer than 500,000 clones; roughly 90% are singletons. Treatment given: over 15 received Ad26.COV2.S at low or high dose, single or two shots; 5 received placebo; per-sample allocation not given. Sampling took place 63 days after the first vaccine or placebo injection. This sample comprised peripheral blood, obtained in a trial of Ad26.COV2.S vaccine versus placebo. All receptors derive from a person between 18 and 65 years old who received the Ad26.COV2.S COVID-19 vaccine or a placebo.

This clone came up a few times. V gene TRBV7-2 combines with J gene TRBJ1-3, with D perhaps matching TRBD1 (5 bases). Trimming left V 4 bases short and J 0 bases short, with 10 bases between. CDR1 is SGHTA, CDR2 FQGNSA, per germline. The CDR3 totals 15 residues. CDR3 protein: CASSSRQTSGNTIYF. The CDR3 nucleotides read TGTGCCAGCAGCTCCAGACAGACCTCTGGAAACACCATATATTTT.

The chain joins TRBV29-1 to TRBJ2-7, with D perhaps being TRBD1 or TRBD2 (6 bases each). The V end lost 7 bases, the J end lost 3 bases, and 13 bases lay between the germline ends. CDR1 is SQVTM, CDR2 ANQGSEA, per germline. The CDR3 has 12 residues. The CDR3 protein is CSAWGADYEQYF. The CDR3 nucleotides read TGCAGCGCGTGGGGGGCTGACTACGAGCAGTACTTC.

The CDR3 sequence is CASRPSYGGGPTDTQYF. The CDR3 DNA reads as TGTGCCAGCAGGCCTTCATACGGGGGAGGCCCCACAGATACGCAGTATTTT. The rearrangement uses TRBV7-2 and TRBJ2-3, with D perhaps TRBD2 (6 bases). The length of the CDR3 is 17 residues. The V and J ends lost 6 bases and 2 bases respectively, with 21 bases between them. Germline V gene lookup returns CDR1 SGHTA and CDR2 FQGNSA.

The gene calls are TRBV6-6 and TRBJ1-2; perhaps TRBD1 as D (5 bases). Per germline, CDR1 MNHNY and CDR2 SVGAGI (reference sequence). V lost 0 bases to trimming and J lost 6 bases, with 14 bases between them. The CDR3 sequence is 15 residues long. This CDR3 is CASSYSAQEADGYTF. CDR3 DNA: TGTGCCAGCAGTTACTCCGCACAGGAAGCGGATGGCTACACCTTC.

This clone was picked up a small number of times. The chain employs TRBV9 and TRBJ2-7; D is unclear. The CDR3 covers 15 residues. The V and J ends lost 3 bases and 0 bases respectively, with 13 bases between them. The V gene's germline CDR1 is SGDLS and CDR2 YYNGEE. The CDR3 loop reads CASSESYSSSYEQYF. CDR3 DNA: TGTGCCAGCAGCGAAAGCTATTCGAGCTCCTACGAGCAGTACTTC.

The CDR3 reads CAIARQGDTEAFF. As DNA, the CDR3 is TGTGCCATTGCTAGACAGGGTGACACTGAAGCTTTCTTT. The chain is built from TRBV6-5 and TRBJ1-1, with 7 bases that match TRBD1. Germline assignment: CDR1 MNHEY and CDR2 SVGAGI. With V trimmed by 10 bases and J by 3 bases, 8 bases remained unmatched. The CDR3 totals 13 residues.

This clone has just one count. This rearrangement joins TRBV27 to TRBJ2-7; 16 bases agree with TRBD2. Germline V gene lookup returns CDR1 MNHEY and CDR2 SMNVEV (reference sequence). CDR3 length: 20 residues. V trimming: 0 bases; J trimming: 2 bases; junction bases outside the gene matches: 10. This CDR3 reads CASSLSQGLAGGPRTYEQYF. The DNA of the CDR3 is TGTGCCAGCAGTTTATCGCAGGGACTAGCGGGAGGGCCCCGAACCTACGAGCAGTACTTC.

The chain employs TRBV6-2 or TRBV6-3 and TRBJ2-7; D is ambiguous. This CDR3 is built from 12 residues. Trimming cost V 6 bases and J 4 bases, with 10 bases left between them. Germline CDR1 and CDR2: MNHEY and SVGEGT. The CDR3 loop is CASSLLSYEQYF. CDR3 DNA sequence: TGTGCCAGCAGCCTCTTATCTTACGAGCAGTACTTC.

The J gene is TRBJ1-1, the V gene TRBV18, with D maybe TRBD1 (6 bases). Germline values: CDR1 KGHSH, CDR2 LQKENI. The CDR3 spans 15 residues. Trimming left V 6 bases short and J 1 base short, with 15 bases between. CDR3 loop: CASSPDRPPNTEAFF. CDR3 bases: TGTGCCAGCTCTCCAGACAGGCCGCCGAACACTGAAGCTTTCTTT.

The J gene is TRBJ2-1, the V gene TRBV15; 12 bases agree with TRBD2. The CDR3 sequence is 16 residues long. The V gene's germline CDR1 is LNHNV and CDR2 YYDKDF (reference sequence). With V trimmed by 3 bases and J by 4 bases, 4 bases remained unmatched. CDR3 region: CATSSVLAGGYNEQFF. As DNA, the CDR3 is TGTGCCACCAGCAGTGTTCTAGCGGGAGGGTACAATGAGCAGTTCTTC. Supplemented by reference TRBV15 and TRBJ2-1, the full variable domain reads DAMVIQNPRYQVTQFGKPVTLSCSQTLNHNVMYWYQQKSSQAPKLLFHYYDKDFNNEADTPDNFQSRRPNTSFCFLDIRSPGLGDTAMYLCATSSVLAGGYNEQFFGPGTRLTVL.

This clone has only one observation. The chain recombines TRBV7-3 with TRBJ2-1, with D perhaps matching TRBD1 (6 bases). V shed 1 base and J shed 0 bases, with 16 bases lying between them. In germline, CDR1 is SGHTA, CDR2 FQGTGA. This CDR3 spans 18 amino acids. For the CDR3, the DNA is TGTGCCAGCAGCTTAAATGGGGGCACGATGTCCTCCTACAATGAGCAGTTCTTC. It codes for CASSLNGGTMSSYNEQFF.

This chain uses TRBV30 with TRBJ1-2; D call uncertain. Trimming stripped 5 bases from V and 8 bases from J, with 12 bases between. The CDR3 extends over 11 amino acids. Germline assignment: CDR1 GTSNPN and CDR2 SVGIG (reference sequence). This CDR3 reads CAWAPVGGYTF. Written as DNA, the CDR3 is TGTGCCTGGGCCCCAGTAGGGGGCTACACCTTC.

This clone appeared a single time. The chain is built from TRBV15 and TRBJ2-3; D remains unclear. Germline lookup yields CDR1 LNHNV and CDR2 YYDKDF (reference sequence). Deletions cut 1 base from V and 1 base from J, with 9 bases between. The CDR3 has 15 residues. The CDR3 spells CATSRVPPGTDTQYF. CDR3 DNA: TGTGCCACCAGCAGAGTTCCCCCGGGCACAGATACGCAGTATTTT. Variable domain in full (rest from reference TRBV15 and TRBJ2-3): DAMVIQNPRYQVTQFGKPVTLSCSQTLNHNVMYWYQQKSSQAPKLLFHYYDKDFNNEADTPDNFQSRRPNTSFCFLDIRSPGLGDTAMYLCATSRVPPGTDTQYFGPGTRLTVL.

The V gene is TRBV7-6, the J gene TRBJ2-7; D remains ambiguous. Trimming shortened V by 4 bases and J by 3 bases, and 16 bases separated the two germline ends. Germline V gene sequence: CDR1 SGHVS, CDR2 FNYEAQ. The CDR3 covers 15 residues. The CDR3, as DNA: TGTGCCAGCAGCTCCACGGACCAGGTCGGCTACGAGCAGTACTTC. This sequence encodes CASSSTDQVGYEQYF.

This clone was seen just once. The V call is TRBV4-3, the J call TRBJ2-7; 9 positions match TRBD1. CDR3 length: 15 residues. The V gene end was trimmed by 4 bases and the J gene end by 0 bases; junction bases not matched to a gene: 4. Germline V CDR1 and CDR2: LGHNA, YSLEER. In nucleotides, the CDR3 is TGCGCCAGCAGCCCGGGACAGGGATACTCCTACGAGCAGTACTTC. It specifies CASSPGQGYSYEQYF.

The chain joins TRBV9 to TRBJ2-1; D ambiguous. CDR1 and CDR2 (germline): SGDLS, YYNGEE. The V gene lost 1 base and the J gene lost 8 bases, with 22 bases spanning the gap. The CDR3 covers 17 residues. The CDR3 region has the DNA TGTGCCAGCAGCGTAACTTCGGGCTCAGTCTTGGCGGATGAGCAGTTCTTC. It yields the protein CASSVTSGSVLADEQFF.

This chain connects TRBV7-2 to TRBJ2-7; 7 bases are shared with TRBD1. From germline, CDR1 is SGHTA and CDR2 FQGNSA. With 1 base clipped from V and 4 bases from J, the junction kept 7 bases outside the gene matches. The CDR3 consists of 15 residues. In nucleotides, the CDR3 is TGTGCCAGCAGCTTAGGACAGGGCCTTGGTTACGAGCAGTACTTC. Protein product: CASSLGQGLGYEQYF.

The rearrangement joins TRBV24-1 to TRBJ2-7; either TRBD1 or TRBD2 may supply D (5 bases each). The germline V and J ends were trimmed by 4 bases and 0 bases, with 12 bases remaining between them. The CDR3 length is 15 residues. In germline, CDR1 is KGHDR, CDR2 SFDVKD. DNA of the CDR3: TGTGCCACCAGTGACCCCCGGGGCGACTCCTACGAGCAGTACTTC. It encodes CATSDPRGDSYEQYF.

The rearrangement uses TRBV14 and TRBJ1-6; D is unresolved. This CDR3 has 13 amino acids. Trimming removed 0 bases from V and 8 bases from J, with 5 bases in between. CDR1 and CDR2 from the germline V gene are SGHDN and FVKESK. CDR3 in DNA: TGTGCCAGCAGCCAAGAAGGGTATTCACCCCTCCACTTT. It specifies CASSQEGYSPLHF.

This CDR3 reads CASSTPTSGRFTDEQFF. The CDR3, as DNA: TGTGCCAGCAGTACCCCTACTAGCGGGAGGTTCACGGATGAGCAGTTCTTC. The chain employs TRBV6-2 or TRBV6-3 and TRBJ2-1; TRBD2 matches at 12 bases. The length of the CDR3 is 17 residues. Germline V gene data show CDR1 as MNHEY and CDR2 as SVGEGT. J was trimmed by 8 bases and V by 5 bases; bases with no gene match: 13.

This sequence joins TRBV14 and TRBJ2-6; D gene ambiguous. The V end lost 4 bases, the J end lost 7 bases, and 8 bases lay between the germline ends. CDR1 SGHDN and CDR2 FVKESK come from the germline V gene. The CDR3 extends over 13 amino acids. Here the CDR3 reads CASSLLRANVLTF. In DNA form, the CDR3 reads TGTGCCAGCAGCCTCCTCCGAGCCAACGTCCTGACTTTC. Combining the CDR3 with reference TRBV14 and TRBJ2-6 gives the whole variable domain EAGVTQFPSHSVIEKGQTVTLRCDPISGHDNLYWYRRVMGKEIKFLLHFVKESKQDESGMPNNRFLAERTGGTYSTLKVQPAELEDSGVYFCASSLLRANVLTFGAGSRLTVL.

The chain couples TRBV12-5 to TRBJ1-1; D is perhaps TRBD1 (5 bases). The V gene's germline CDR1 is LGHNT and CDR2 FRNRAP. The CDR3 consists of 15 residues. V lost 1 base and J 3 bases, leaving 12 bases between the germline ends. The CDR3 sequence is CASGLGQGGHTEAFF. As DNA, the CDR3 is TGTGCTAGTGGTTTGGGGCAGGGTGGGCACACTGAAGCTTTCTTT.

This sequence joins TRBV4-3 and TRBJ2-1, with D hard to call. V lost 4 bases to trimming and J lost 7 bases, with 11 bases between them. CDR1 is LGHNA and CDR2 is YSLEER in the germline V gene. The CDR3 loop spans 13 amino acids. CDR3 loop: CASSLGPENEQFF. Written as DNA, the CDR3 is TGCGCCAGCAGCCTTGGGCCGGAGAATGAGCAGTTCTTC.